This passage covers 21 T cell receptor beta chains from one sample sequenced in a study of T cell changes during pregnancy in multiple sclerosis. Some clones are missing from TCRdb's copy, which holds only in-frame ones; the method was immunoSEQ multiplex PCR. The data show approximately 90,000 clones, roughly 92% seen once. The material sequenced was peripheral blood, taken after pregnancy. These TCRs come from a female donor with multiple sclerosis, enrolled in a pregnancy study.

The DNA of the CDR3 is TGTGCCAGCAGTTCCCGAGGGGGGGTGAACACTGAAGCTTTCTTT. Translating gives CASSSRGGVNTEAFF. The chain recombines TRBV6-5 with TRBJ1-1, with a weak D call TRBD1 (6 bases). The V gene lost 4 bases and the J gene lost 0 bases, with 12 bases spanning the gap. Germline CDR1 and CDR2: MNHEY and SVGAGI. The length of the CDR3 is 15 residues.

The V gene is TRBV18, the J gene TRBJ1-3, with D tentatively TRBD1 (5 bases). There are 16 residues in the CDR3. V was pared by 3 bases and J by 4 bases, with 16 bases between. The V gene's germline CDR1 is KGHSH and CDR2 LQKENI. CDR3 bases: TGTGCCAGCTCACCCTGGCAGGGTCGAGTAGGAAACACCATATATTTT. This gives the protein CASSPWQGRVGNTIYF.

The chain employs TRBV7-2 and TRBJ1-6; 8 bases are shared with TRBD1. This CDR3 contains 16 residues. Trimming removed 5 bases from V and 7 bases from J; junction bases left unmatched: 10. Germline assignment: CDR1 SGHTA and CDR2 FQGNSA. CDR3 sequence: CASSRDRDRRNSPLHF. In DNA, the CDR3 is TGTGCCAGCAGCCGGGACCGGGACAGGAGAAATTCACCCCTCCACTTT.

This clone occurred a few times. The CDR3 DNA reads as TGTGCCAGCAGCTTAGGAAATACGGGGTATCAAGGCTACACCTTC. This sequence encodes CASSLGNTGYQGYTF. The chain links TRBV7-9 to TRBJ1-2, with unresolved D. This CDR3 is 15 amino acids long. V gave up 1 base and J gave up 8 bases, with 17 bases separating them. Germline V gives CDR1 SEHNR, CDR2 FQNEAQ (reference sequence).

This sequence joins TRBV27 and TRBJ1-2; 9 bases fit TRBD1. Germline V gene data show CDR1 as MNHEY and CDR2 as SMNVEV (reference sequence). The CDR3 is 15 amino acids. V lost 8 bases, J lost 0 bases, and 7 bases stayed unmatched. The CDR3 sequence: CASRTGAIANYGYTF. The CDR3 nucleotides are TGTGCCAGCCGGACAGGGGCTATAGCTAACTATGGCTACACCTTC.

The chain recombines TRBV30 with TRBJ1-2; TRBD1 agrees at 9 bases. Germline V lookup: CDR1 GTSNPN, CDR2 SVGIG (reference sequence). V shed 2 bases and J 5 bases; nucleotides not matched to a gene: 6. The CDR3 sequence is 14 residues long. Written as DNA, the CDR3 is TGTGCCTGGAGTATCGGGACAGGGTATTATGGCTACACCTTC. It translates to CAWSIGTGYYGYTF.

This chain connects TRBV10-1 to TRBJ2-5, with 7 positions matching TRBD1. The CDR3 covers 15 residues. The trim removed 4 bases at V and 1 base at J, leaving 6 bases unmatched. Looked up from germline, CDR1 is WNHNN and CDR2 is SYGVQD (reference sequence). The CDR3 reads CASSAHGQAQETQYF. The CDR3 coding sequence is TGCGCCAGCAGTGCACACGGACAGGCCCAAGAGACCCAGTACTTC.

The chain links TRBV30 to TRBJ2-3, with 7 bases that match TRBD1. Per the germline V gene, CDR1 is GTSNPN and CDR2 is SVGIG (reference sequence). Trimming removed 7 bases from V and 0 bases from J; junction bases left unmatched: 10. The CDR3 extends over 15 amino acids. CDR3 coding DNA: TGTGCCTACGGGGACAGCTTGGATAGCACAGATACGCAGTATTTT. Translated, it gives CAYGDSLDSTDTQYF.

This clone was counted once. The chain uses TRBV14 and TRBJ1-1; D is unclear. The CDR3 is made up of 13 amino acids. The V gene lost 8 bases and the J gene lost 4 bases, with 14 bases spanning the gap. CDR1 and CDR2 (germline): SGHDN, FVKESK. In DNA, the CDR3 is TGTGCCAGCGTGGCCGGATCGGGCACTGAAGCTTTCTTT. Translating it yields CASVAGSGTEAFF.

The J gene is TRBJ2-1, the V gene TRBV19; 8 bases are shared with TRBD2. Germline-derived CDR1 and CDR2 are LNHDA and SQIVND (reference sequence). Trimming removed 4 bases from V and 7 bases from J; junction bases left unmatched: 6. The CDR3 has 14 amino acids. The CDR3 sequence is CASSRRLAPNEQFF. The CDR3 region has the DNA TGTGCCAGTAGTAGACGACTAGCGCCGAATGAGCAGTTCTTC.

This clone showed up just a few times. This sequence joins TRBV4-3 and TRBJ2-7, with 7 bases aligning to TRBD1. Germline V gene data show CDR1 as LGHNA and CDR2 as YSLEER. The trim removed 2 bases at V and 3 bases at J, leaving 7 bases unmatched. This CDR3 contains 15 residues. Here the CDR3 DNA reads TGCGCCAGCAGCCAACTCCCCGGGGACAGCTACGAGCAGTACTTC. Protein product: CASSQLPGDSYEQYF.

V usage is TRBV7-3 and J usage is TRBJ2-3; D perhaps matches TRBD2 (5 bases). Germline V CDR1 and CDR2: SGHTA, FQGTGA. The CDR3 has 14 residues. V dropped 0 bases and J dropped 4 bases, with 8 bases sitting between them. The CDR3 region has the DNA TGTGCCAGCAGCTTAACCGGGATCGCAGATACGCAGTATTTT. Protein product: CASSLTGIADTQYF.

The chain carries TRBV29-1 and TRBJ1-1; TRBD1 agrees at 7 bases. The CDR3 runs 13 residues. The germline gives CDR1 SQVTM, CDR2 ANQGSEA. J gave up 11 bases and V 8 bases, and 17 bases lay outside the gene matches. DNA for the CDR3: TGCAGCCTCGGGACAGTTCTAAGCCCCAGCGCTTTCTTT. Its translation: CSLGTVLSPSAFF.

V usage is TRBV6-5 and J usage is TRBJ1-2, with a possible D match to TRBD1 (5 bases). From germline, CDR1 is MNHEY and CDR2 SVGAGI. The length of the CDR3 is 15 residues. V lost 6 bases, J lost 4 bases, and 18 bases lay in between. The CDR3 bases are TGTGCCAGCAGCCCTAACCCGACAGTACTCTATGGCTACACCTTC. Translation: CASSPNPTVLYGYTF.

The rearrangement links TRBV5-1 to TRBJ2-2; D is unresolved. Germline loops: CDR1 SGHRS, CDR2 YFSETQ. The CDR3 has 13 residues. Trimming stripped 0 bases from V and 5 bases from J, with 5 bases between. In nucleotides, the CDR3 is TGCGCCAGCAGCTTGGGTCCAACCGGGGAGCTGTTTTTT. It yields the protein CASSLGPTGELFF.

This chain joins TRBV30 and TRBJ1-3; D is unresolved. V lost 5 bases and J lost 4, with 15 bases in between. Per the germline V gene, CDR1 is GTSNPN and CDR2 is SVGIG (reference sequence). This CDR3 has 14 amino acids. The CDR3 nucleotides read TGTGCCTGGGATCGCGGAGGGTCCGGAAACACCATATATTTT. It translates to CAWDRGGSGNTIYF.

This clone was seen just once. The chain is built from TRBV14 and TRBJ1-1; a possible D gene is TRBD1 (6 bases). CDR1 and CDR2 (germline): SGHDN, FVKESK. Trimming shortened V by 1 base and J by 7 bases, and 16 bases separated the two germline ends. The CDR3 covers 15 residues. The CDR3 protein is CASSQAPGQPREAFF. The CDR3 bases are TGTGCCAGCAGCCAAGCTCCGGGACAACCGCGTGAAGCTTTCTTT.

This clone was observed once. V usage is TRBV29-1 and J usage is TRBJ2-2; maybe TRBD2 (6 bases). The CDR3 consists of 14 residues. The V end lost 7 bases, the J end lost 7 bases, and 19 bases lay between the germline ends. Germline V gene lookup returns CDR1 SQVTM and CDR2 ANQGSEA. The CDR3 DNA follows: TGCAGCGCGTCCGTGGGACTTCTTCACGGGGAGCTGTTTTTT. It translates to CSASVGLLHGELFF.

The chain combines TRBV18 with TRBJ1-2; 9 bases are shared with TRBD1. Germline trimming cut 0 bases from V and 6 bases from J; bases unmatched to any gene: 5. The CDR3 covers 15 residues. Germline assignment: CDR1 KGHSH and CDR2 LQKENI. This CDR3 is CASSPPLGQGHGYTF. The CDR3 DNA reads TGTGCCAGCTCACCACCGTTGGGACAGGGACATGGCTACACCTTC. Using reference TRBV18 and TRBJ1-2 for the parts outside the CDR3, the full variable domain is NAGVMQNPRHLVRRRGQEARLRCSPMKGHSHVYWYRQLPEEGLKFMVYLQKENIIDESGMPKERFSAEFPKEGPSILRIQQVVRGDSAAYFCASSPPLGQGHGYTFGSGTRLTVV.

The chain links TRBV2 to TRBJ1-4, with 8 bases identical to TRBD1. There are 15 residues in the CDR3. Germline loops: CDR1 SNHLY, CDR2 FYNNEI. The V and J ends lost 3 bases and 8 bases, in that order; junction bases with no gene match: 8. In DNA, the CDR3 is TGTGCCAGCAGTGACTCAGGGACAGGAGGAGAAAAACTGTTTTTT. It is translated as CASSDSGTGGEKLFF. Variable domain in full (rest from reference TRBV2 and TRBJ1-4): EPEVTQTPSHQVTQMGQEVILRCVPISNHLYFYWYRQILGQKVEFLVSFYNNEISEKSEIFDDQFSVERPDGSNFTLKIRSTKLEDSAMYFCASSDSGTGGEKLFFGSGTQLSVL.

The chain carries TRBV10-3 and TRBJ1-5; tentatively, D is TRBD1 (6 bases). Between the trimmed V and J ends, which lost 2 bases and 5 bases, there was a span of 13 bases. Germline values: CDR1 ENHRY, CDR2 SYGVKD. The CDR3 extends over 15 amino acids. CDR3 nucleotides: TGTGCCATCAGTGAGCAGGGGAGTCGCGATCAGCCCCAGCATTTT. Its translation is CAISEQGSRDQPQHF.